The 18 T cell receptor beta chains below come from one sample, sequenced in a study of shared clonotypes between healthy human individuals. Generated by immunoSEQ multiplex PCR, the TCRdb table keeps only in-frame clones and is missing some. The table shows about 2.3 million clones, with 85% to 95% occurring only once. Specimen: naive CD4+ T cells from PBMCs. Subset specified: CD45RA+ positively selected. These receptors were taken from a man aged 18-30 years in good health. Some clones in this sample may be carry-over from other donors' samples.

This rearrangement joins TRBV11-3 to TRBJ2-7; D not certain. This CDR3 has 13 residues. Germline V gene lookup returns CDR1 SGHNT and CDR2 YENEEA. The V end lost 5 bases, the J end lost 0 bases, and 8 bases lay between the germline ends. The CDR3 protein is CASSPLSSYEQYF. CDR3 bases: TGTGCCAGCAGCCCCCTGAGCTCCTACGAGCAGTACTTC.

This clone was recorded once. This chain uses TRBV28 with TRBJ1-1; D unresolved. The V end was cut by 3 bases, the J end by 1 base, with 6 bases between. The CDR3 has 13 residues. CDR1 is MDHEN and CDR2 is SYDVKM in the germline V gene. The CDR3 sequence is CASSFDPNTEAFF. CDR3 coding DNA: TGTGCCAGCAGTTTTGATCCGAACACTGAAGCTTTCTTT.

The rearrangement links TRBV6-1 to TRBJ1-1; D gene ambiguous. CDR3 size: 14 residues. V gave up 5 bases and J gave up 6 bases, with 16 bases separating them. CDR1 and CDR2 (germline): MNHNS, SASEGT. CDR3 sequence: CASSRPDGYSEAFF. The CDR3, as DNA: TGTGCCAGCAGTCGCCCGGACGGGTATTCTGAAGCTTTCTTT.

The chain is built from TRBV6-4 and TRBJ2-3; 10 bases are shared with TRBD2. V trimming: 0 bases; J trimming: 3 bases; junction bases outside the gene matches: 9. The CDR3 length is 18 residues. Germline CDR1 MRHNA, CDR2 SNTAGT. In DNA, the CDR3 is TGTGCCAGCAGTGACTCGAGCCTAGCGGGAGTCACGACAGATACGCAGTATTTT. This sequence encodes CASSDSSLAGVTTDTQYF.

Written as DNA, the CDR3 is TGTGCCAGCAGTCCCGGGACAGTCCCAGGGGAGACCCAGTACTTC. Translated: CASSPGTVPGETQYF. The chain has TRBV28 and TRBJ2-5; TRBD1 matches 7 bases. The V and J ends lost 5 bases and 5 bases, in that order; junction bases with no gene match: 11. Germline values: CDR1 MDHEN, CDR2 SYDVKM. CDR3 length equals 15 residues. The complete variable domain, with remaining parts taken from reference TRBV28 and TRBJ2-5, reads DVKVTQSSRYLVKRTGEKVFLECVQDMDHENMFWYRQDPGLGLRLIYFSYDVKMKEKGDIPEGYSVSREKKERFSLILESASTNQTSMYLCASSPGTVPGETQYFGPGTRLLVL.

V usage is TRBV5-4 and J usage is TRBJ2-6; D not certain. Germline V lookup: CDR1 SGHNT, CDR2 YYREEE (reference sequence). The ends were cut back, 4 bases at V and 2 bases at J, with 13 bases in the middle. This CDR3 contains 16 residues. CDR3 residues: CASSARTATGANVLTF. The CDR3 DNA reads TGTGCCAGCAGCGCCCGGACGGCGACTGGGGCCAACGTCCTGACTTTC.

With respect to this clone: Distinct nucleotide sequences in the sample also encode this CDR3. The J gene is TRBJ2-1, the V gene TRBV7-2; D is uncertain. Germline V gene sequence: CDR1 SGHTA, CDR2 FQGNSA. The CDR3 loop spans 12 amino acids. V was pared by 1 base and J by 4 bases, with 2 bases between. The chain's CDR3 is CASSLGYNEQFF. The CDR3 nucleotides read TGTGCCAGCAGCTTAGGGTACAATGAGCAGTTCTTC.

This rearrangement joins TRBV21-1 to TRBJ2-1; the tabulated D call, TRBD2, remains unverified against the DNA. TRBV21-1 counts as a pseudogene. The CDR3 runs 22 residues. Written as DNA, the CDR3 is TGTGCCAGCAGCCTAGTTGGTTGGGGACTAGCGGGAGTGCTGAGCTCCTACAATGAGCAGTTCTTC. Translated, it gives CASSLVGWGLAGVLSSYNEQFF.

The chain carries TRBV9 and TRBJ2-5; TRBD2 matches 7 bases. Per the germline V gene, CDR1 is SGDLS and CDR2 is YYNGEE. The CDR3 totals 13 residues. V gave up 3 bases and J gave up 5 bases; unmatched junction bases: 4. In nucleotides, the CDR3 is TGTGCCAGCAGCGCAAGCGGGATGGAGACCCAGTACTTC. Translated, it gives CASSASGMETQYF.

The chain uses TRBV5-8 and TRBJ2-1, with D unresolved. This CDR3 comprises 13 residues. CDR1 and CDR2 from the germline V gene are SGHTS and YDEGEE. Trimming left V 0 bases short and J 8 bases short, with 9 bases between. CDR3 bases: TGTGCCAGCAGCTTGGTAGCTCCCGATGAGCAGTTCTTC. It specifies CASSLVAPDEQFF.

The chain has TRBV5-4 and TRBJ1-2; D ambiguous. This CDR3 region has 12 residues. Germline CDR1 and CDR2: SGHNT and YYREEE (reference sequence). V lost 5 bases and J 0 bases, leaving 5 bases between the germline ends. The CDR3 here is CASRAANYGYTF. The CDR3 DNA reads TGTGCCAGCAGGGCAGCTAACTATGGCTACACCTTC.

The chain couples TRBV4-1 to TRBJ1-2; no reliable D call. Trimming took off 3 bases at V and 2 bases at J, with 10 bases between the two ends. Germline V gives CDR1 MGHRA, CDR2 YSYEKL. There are 14 residues in the CDR3. CDR3 coding DNA: TGCGCCAGCAGCCACTGGGCAGCGAACTATGGCTACACCTTC. It is translated as CASSHWAANYGYTF.

With regard to this clone: This same CDR3 is encoded by further DNA sequences in the sample. The chain uses TRBV5-1 and TRBJ2-6; D call uncertain. CDR1 and CDR2 (germline): SGHRS, YFSETQ. The V and J ends lost 0 bases and 0 bases respectively, with 7 bases between them. The CDR3 totals 16 residues. As DNA, the CDR3 is TGCGCCAGCAGCTTGGGAGGAGTCTCTGGGGCCAACGTCCTGACTTTC. Protein sequence: CASSLGGVSGANVLTF. Supplemented by reference TRBV5-1 and TRBJ2-6, the full variable domain reads KAGVTQTPRYLIKTRGQQVTLSCSPISGHRSVSWYQQTPGQGLQFLFEYFSETQRNKGNFPGRFSGRQFSNSRSEMNVSTLELGDSALYLCASSLGGVSGANVLTFGAGSRLTVL.

The chain recombines TRBV28 with TRBJ2-1, with TRBD2 as a possible D gene (6 bases). The CDR3 is made up of 14 amino acids. CDR1 MDHEN and CDR2 SYDVKM come from the germline V gene. Between the trimmed V and J ends, which lost 3 bases and 5 bases, there was a span of 11 bases. For the CDR3, the DNA is TGTGCCAGCAGTTTTAGTGGAGGGGACAATGAGCAGTTCTTC. It encodes CASSFSGGDNEQFF.

The chain recombines TRBV15 with TRBJ1-4; tentative D call: TRBD1 (6 bases). The CDR3 spans 15 residues. V was cut by 0 bases and J by 8 bases, with 13 bases left in between. The germline gives CDR1 LNHNV, CDR2 YYDKDF (reference sequence). In DNA, the CDR3 is TGTGCCACCAGCAGAGATCCCAGGGGTGCCGAAAAACTGTTTTTT. This sequence encodes CATSRDPRGAEKLFF. Full variable domain (remainder filled in from reference TRBV15 and TRBJ1-4): DAMVIQNPRYQVTQFGKPVTLSCSQTLNHNVMYWYQQKSSQAPKLLFHYYDKDFNNEADTPDNFQSRRPNTSFCFLDIRSPGLGDTAMYLCATSRDPRGAEKLFFGSGTQLSVL.

V usage is TRBV5-1 and J usage is TRBJ2-6; no clear D gene. Germline lookup yields CDR1 SGHRS and CDR2 YFSETQ. V dropped 0 bases and J dropped 6 bases, with 10 bases sitting between them. CDR3 length: 15 amino acids. CDR3 DNA sequence: TGCGCCAGCAGCTTGGTATCCAGTGAGGCCAACGTCCTGACTTTC. Translating it yields CASSLVSSEANVLTF.

Remarks on this clone: This CDR3 is also generated by other DNA sequences in the sample. V and J are TRBV15 and TRBJ2-7; the match to TRBD1 covers 9 bases. With 0 bases clipped from V and 3 bases from J, the junction kept 0 bases outside the gene matches. Germline V gene lookup returns CDR1 LNHNV and CDR2 YYDKDF (reference sequence). The CDR3 is made up of 14 amino acids. The CDR3, as DNA: TGTGCCACCAGCAGAGAGACAGGGGGCTACGAGCAGTACTTC. It codes for CATSRETGGYEQYF.

The chain has TRBV7-9 and TRBJ2-3; D may be TRBD1 (5 bases). V was shortened by 0 bases and J by 4 bases, with 8 bases between the two germline ends. The CDR3 sequence is 14 residues long. From germline, CDR1 is SEHNR and CDR2 FQNEAQ (reference sequence). The CDR3 loop is CASSLAVTADTQYF. In nucleotides, the CDR3 is TGTGCCAGCAGCTTAGCGGTGACAGCAGATACGCAGTATTTT.